Here is one TCR beta chain with its context. This table comes from immunoSEQ multiplex PCR, and its TCRdb copy is limited to in-frame clones, with some not included. In the table there are fewer than 350,000 clones, 85% of which are singletons. The sample belongs to a study of blood T cell repertoires in COVID-19. Whole-study context: From T cells, B-cell-depleted T cells, or PBMCs came the material, which was cDNA or gDNA.

Specimen: PBMCs or T cells enriched from blood (not recorded which). The clonotype originates from a woman aged 45-59 years who had recovered from COVID-19.

The CDR3 loop is CASRPPGSSGNTIYF. Here the CDR3 DNA reads TGTGCCAGTAGGCCCCCCGGGAGCTCTGGAAACACCATATATTTT. The chain links TRBV28 to TRBJ1-3; D is ambiguous. Germline V gene sequence: CDR1 MDHEN, CDR2 SYDVKM. V was cut by 9 bases and J by 0 bases, with 15 bases left in between. CDR3 length: 15 amino acids.